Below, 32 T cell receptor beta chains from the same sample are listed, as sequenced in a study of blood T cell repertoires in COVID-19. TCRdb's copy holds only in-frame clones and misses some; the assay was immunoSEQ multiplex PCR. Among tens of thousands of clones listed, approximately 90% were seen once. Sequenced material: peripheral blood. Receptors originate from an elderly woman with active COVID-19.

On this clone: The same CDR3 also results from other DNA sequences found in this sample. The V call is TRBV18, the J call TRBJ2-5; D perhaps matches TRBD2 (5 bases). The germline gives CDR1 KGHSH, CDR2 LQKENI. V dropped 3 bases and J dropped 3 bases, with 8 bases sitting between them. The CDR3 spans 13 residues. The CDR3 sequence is CASSPTREETQYF. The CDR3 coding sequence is TGTGCCAGCTCACCTACTAGGGAAGAGACCCAGTACTTC.

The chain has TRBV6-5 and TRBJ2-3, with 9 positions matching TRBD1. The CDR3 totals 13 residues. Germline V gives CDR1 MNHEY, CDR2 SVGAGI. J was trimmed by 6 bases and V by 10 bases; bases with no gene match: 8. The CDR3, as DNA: TGTGCCACCAGACAGGGGGGCGAGGATACGCAGTATTTT. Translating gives CATRQGGEDTQYF.

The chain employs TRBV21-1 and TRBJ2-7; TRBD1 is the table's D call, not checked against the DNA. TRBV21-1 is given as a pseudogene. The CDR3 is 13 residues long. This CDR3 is CASSNQGSYEQYF. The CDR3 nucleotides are TGTGCCAGCAGCAATCAGGGCTCCTACGAGCAGTACTTC.

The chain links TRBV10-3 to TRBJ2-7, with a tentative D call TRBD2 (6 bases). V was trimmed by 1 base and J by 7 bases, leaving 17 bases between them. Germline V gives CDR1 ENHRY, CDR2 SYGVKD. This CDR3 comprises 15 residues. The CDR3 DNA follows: TGTGCCATCAGTGAGTATGGTAGCGGCGACCTTGAGCAGTACTTC. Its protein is CAISEYGSGDLEQYF.

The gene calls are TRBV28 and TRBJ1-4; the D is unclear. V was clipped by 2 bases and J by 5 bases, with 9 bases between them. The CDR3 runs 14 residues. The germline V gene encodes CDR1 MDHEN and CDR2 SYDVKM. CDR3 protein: CASSLRTGNEKLFF. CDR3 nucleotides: TGTGCCAGCAGTTTACGAACGGGGAATGAAAAACTGTTTTTT.

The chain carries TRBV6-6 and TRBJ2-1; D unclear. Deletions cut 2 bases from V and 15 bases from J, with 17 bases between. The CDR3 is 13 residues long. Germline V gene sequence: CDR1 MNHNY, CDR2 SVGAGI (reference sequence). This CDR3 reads CASSYQKRSDPFF. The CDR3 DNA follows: TGTGCCAGCAGTTACCAAAAGCGTAGTGATCCGTTCTTC.

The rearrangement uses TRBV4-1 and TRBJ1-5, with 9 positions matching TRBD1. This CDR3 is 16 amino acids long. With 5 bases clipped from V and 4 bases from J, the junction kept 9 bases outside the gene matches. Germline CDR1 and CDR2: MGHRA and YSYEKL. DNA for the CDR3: TGCGCCAGCAGCGATACAGGGGGCAGGTTGAATCAGCCCCAGCATTTT. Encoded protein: CASSDTGGRLNQPQHF.

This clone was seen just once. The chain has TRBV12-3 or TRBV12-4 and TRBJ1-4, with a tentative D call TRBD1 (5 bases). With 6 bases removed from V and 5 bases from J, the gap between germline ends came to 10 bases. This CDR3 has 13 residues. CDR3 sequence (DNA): TGTGCCAGCAGCCTGGGGGGGAATGAAAAACTGTTTTTT. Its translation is CASSLGGNEKLFF.

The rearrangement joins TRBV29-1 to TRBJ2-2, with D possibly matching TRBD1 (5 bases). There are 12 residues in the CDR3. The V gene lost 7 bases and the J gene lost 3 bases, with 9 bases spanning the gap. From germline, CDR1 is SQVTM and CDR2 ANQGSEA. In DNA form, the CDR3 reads TGCAGCGCCTGCAGGGACACCGGGGAGCTGTTTTTT. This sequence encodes CSACRDTGELFF.

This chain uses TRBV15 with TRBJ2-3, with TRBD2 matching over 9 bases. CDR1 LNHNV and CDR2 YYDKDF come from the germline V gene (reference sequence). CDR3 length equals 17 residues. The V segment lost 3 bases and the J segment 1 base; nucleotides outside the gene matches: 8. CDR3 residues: CATSRRLAEGGTDTQYF. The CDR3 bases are TGTGCCACCAGCAGGCGACTAGCGGAGGGGGGCACAGATACGCAGTATTTT.

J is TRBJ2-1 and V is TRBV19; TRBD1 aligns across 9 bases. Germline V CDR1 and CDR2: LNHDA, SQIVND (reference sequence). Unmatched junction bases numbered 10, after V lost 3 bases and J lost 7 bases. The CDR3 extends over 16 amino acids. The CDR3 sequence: CASSMQFGTGMNEQFF. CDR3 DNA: TGTGCCAGTAGTATGCAATTTGGGACAGGGATGAATGAGCAGTTCTTC.

The DNA for the CDR3 is TGTGCCAGCAGTACAGGACTAGCGGCCTACAATGAGCAGTTCTTC. Translated: CASSTGLAAYNEQFF. The chain combines TRBV2 with TRBJ2-1, with TRBD2 matching over 10 bases. This CDR3 contains 15 residues. J was trimmed by 2 bases and V by 5 bases; bases with no gene match: 3. The germline V gene has CDR1 SNHLY and CDR2 FYNNEI.

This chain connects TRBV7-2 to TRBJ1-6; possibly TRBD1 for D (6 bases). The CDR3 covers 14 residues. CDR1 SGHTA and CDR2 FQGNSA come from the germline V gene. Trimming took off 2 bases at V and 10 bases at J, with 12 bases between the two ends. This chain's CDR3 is CASSLRAGESPLHF. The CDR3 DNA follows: TGTGCCAGCAGCTTAAGGGCAGGGGAATCACCCCTCCACTTT.

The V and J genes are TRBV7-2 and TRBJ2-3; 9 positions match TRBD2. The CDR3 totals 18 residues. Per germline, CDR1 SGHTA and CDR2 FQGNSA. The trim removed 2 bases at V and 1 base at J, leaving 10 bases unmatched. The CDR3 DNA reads TGTGCCAGCAGCTTAATGGCTAGCGGGACGGTGGGCACAGATACGCAGTATTTT. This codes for CASSLMASGTVGTDTQYF.

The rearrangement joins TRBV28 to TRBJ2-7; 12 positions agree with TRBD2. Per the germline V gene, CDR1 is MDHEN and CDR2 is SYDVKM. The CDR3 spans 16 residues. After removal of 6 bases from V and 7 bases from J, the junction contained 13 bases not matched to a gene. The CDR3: CASSPTSGSSPGEQYF. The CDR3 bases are TGTGCCAGCAGCCCGACTAGCGGGAGTTCTCCGGGGGAGCAGTACTTC.

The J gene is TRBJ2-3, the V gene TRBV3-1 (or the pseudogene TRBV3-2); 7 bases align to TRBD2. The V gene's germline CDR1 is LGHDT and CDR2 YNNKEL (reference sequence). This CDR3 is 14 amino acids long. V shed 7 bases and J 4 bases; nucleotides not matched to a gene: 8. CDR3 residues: CASMPGLSSDTQYF. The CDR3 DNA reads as TGTGCCAGCATGCCGGGACTAAGCTCAGATACGCAGTATTTT.

In DNA form, the CDR3 reads TGTGCCAGTCGGATTTCAGGGGGTACTAATGAAAAACTGTTTTTT. Translated, it gives CASRISGGTNEKLFF. V gene TRBV19 combines with J gene TRBJ1-4; 7 bases map to TRBD1. Germline trimming cut 8 bases from V and 2 bases from J; bases unmatched to any gene: 8. The CDR3 runs to 15 residues. Per germline, CDR1 LNHDA and CDR2 SQIVND (reference sequence).

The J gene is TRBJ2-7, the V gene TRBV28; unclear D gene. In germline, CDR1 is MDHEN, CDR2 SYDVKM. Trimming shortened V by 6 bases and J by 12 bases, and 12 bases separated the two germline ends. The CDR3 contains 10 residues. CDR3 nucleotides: TGTGCCAGCAGCGCCGAGTATGTGTACTTC. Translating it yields CASSAEYVYF.

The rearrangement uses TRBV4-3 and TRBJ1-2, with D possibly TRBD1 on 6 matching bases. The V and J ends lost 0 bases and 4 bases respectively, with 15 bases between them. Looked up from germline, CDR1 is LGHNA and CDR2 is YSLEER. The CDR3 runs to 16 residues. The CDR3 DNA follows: TGCGCCAGCAGCCAAGATCGGGGGGACATCGTCTATGGCTACACCTTC. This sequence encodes CASSQDRGDIVYGYTF.

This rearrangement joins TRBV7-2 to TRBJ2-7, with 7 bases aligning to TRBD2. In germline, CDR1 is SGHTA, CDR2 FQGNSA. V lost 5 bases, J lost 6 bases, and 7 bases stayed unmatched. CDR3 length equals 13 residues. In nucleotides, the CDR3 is TGTGCCAGCAGCCACCCCAGCGGGACCGAGCAGTACTTC. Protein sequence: CASSHPSGTEQYF.

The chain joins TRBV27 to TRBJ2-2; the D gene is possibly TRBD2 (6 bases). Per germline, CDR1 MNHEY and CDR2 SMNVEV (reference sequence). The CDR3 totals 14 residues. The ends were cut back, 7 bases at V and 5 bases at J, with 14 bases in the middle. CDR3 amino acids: CASTGTLITGELFF. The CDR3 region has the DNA TGTGCCAGCACAGGGACTCTAATTACCGGGGAGCTGTTTTTT.

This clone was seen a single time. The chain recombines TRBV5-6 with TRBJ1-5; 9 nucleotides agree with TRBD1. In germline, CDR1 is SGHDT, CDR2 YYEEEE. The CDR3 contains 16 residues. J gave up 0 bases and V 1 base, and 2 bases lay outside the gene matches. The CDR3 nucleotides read TGTGCCAGCAGCTTGAGGACAGGGGCTAGCAATCAGCCCCAGCATTTT. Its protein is CASSLRTGASNQPQHF.

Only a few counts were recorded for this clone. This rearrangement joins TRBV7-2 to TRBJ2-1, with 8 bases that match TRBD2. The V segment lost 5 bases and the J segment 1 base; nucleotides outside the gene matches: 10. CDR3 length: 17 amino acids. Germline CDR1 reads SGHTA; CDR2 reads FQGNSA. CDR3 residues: CASSAGGAGGSYNEQFF. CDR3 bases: TGTGCCAGCAGCGCGGGGGGCGCGGGAGGTTCCTACAATGAGCAGTTCTTC.

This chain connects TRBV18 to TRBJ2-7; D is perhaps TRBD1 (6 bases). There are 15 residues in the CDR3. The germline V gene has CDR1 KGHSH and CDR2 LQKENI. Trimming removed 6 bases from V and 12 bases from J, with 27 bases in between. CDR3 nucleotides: TGTGCCAGCTCGCCAGGGACATCCTGGGGGTCGATACCGTACTTC. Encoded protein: CASSPGTSWGSIPYF.

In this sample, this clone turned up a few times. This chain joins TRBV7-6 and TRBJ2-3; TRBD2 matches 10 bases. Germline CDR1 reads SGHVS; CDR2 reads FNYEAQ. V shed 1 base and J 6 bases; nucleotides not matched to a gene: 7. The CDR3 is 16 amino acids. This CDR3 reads CASSLGLAGFGDTQYF. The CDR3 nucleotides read TGTGCCAGCAGCTTAGGACTAGCGGGTTTCGGGGATACGCAGTATTTT.

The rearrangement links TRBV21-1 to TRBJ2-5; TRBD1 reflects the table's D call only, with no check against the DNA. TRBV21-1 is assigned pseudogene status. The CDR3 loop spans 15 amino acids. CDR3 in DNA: TGTGCCAGCAGCAAAAAGACAGGGGGCCAAGAGACCCAGTACTTC. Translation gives CASSKKTGGQETQYF.

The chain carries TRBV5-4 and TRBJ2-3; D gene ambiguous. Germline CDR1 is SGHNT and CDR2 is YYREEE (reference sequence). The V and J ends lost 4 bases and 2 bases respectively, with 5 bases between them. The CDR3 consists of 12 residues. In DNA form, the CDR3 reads TGTGCCAGCAGCACCTACACAGATACGCAGTATTTT. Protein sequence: CASSTYTDTQYF.

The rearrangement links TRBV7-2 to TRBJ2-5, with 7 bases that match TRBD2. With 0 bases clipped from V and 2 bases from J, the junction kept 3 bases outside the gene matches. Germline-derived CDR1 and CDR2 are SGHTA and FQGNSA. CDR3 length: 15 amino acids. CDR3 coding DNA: TGTGCCAGCAGCTTAGCGGGAGGGCAGCAAGAGACCCAGTACTTC. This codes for CASSLAGGQQETQYF.

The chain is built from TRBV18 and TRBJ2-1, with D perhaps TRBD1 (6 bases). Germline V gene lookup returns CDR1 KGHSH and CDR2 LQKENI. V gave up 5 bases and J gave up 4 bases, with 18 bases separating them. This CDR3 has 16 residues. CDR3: CASSLPGTRMYNEQFF. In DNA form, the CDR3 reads TGTGCCAGCTCATTACCCGGGACAAGAATGTACAATGAGCAGTTCTTC.

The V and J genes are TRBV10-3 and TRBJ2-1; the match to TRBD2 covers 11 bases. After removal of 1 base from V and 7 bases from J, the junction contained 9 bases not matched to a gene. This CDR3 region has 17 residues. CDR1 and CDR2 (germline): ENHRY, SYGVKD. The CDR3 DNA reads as TGTGCCATCAGTGAGTTCGTAACTAGCGGGAGCCGGAATGAGCAGTTCTTC. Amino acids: CAISEFVTSGSRNEQFF.

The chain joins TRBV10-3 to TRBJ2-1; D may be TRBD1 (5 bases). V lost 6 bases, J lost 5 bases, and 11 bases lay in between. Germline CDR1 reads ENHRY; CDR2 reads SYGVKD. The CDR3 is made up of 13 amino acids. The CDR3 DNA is TGTGCCATCAGCCAGGGTGTGGACAATGAGCAGTTCTTC. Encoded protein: CAISQGVDNEQFF.

The CDR3 nucleotides read TGTGCCAGCAGTTTAGCGGGGGTGAACTACGAGCAGTACTTC. It specifies CASSLAGVNYEQYF. The gene calls are TRBV28 and TRBJ2-7; 7 bases agree with TRBD2. Germline CDR1 and CDR2: MDHEN and SYDVKM. The trim removed 2 bases at V and 3 bases at J, leaving 4 bases unmatched. The CDR3 consists of 14 residues.